These 11 T cell receptor beta chains were sequenced from one sample in a study of CD8 T cells in Susac syndrome. The authors reverse transcribed roughly 0.5 to 1 ug RNA with random hexamers. Each CDR3 protein gets one entry after TCRdb re-called the immunoSEQ multiplex PCR reads with MiXCR. The sample includes approximately 180,000 distinct CDR3 sequences, around 94% of them seen just once. The source material was CD4+ T cells from PBMCs. These receptor sequences come from a human donor with Susac syndrome.

This clonotype has a single count. The chain links TRBV29-1 to TRBJ2-3, with D tentatively TRBD1 (5 bases). Germline values: CDR1 SQVTM, CDR2 ANQGSEA. The CDR3 covers 14 residues. With 1 base removed from V and 1 base from J, the gap between germline ends came to 9 bases. The CDR3 bases are TGCAGCGTTGAAGGGGGCTCACGCACAGATACGCAGTATTTT. Its translation: CSVEGGSRTDTQYF.

This chain links TRBV6-2 or TRBV6-3 with TRBJ2-1; the match to TRBD1 covers 7 bases. This CDR3 is built from 13 residues. The germline V gene has CDR1 MNHEY and CDR2 SVGEGT. V lost 6 bases to trimming and J lost 6 bases; unmatched junction nucleotides: 5. The CDR3 loop is CASRMTGTNEQFF. The CDR3 DNA is TGTGCCAGCAGAATGACAGGGACCAATGAGCAGTTCTTC.

This clonotype was detected a few times. The genes are TRBV5-1 and TRBJ2-2; TRBD2 aligns across 9 bases. CDR3 length: 15 amino acids. After removal of 7 bases from V and 0 bases from J, the junction contained 4 bases not matched to a gene. Germline loops: CDR1 SGHRS, CDR2 YFSETQ. CDR3 region: CASRSSGANTGELFF. The CDR3 DNA sequence: TGCGCCAGCCGATCTAGCGGGGCGAACACCGGGGAGCTGTTTTTT.

The chain combines TRBV29-1 with TRBJ1-2; 8 bases agree with TRBD1. The J segment lost 6 bases and the V segment lost 6 bases, leaving 12 bases of the junction unmatched. This CDR3 comprises 14 residues. Looked up from germline, CDR1 is SQVTM and CDR2 is ANQGSEA. The CDR3 DNA follows: TGCAGCGTCAATGCAGGGGGCGGCTCTAATGGCTACACCTTC. Protein product: CSVNAGGGSNGYTF. The whole variable domain, remainder taken from reference TRBV29-1 and TRBJ1-2, is SAVISQKPSRDICQRGTSLTIQCQVDSQVTMMFWYRQQPGQSLTLIATANQGSEATYESGFVIDKFPISRPNLTFSTLTVSNMSPEDSSIYLCSVNAGGGSNGYTFGSGTRLTVV.

The chain carries TRBV3-1 and TRBJ1-5; D ambiguous. Trimming removed 2 bases at V and 7 bases at J, with 12 bases between. The CDR3 consists of 14 residues. Germline V gives CDR1 LGHDT, CDR2 YNNKEL (reference sequence). CDR3 region: CASSQSADDQPQHF. The CDR3 nucleotides are TGTGCCAGCAGCCAATCGGCAGACGACCAGCCCCAGCATTTT.

The V gene is TRBV3-1, the J gene TRBJ1-4, with 9 bases identical to TRBD1. The CDR3 runs 13 residues. The ends lost 4 bases at V and 6 bases at J; junction bases unmatched: 0. Germline CDR1 reads LGHDT; CDR2 reads YNNKEL (reference sequence). CDR3 DNA sequence: TGTGCCAGCAGCCGACAGGGGGATGAAAAACTGTTTTTT. This gives the protein CASSRQGDEKLFF. Looking up the rest from reference TRBV3-1 and TRBJ1-4 gives the full variable domain: DTAVSQTPKYLVTQMGNDKSIKCEQNLGHDTMYWYKQDSKKFLKIMFSYNNKELIINETVPNRFSPKSPDKAHLNLHINSLELGDSAVYFCASSRQGDEKLFFGSGTQLSVL.

In its sample, this clonotype was seen once. The J gene is TRBJ2-5, the V gene TRBV5-1; TRBD1 matches at 8 bases. This CDR3 contains 16 residues. V trimming: 4 bases; J trimming: 1 base; junction bases outside the gene matches: 9. CDR1 is SGHRS, CDR2 YFSETQ, per germline. This CDR3 is CASSHVIDRGQETQYF. The CDR3 nucleotides read TGCGCCAGCAGCCACGTCATCGACAGGGGCCAAGAGACCCAGTACTTC.

V gene TRBV12-3 or TRBV12-4 combines with J gene TRBJ2-1; 7 bases are a match to TRBD2. V gave up 6 bases and J gave up 0 bases; unmatched junction bases: 2. This CDR3 spans 14 amino acids. The CDR3 loop reads CASRAGSSYNEQFF. Written as DNA, the CDR3 is TGTGCCAGCAGAGCGGGAAGCTCCTACAATGAGCAGTTCTTC.

This chain uses TRBV5-1 with TRBJ2-4; a possible D gene is TRBD2 (6 bases). Germline loops: CDR1 SGHRS, CDR2 YFSETQ. Trimming left V 5 bases short and J 5 bases short, with 11 bases between. The CDR3 has 13 amino acids. CDR3 residues: CASSRESENIQYF. For the CDR3, the DNA is TGCGCCAGCAGTCGGGAGAGCGAAAACATTCAGTACTTC.

V and J are TRBV3-1 and TRBJ2-7; D remains ambiguous. Trimming left V 2 bases short and J 4 bases short, with 6 bases between. CDR1 is LGHDT and CDR2 is YNNKEL in the germline V gene (reference sequence). The CDR3 runs to 12 residues. Here the CDR3 reads CASSQLLYEQYF. The CDR3, as DNA: TGTGCCAGCAGCCAACTCCTGTACGAGCAGTACTTC.

As DNA, the CDR3 is TGTGCCAGCAGTGGGCCGGGGGTAACGGACCAAAGCTCCTACAATGAGCAGTTCTTC. It codes for CASSGPGVTDQSSYNEQFF. The chain is built from TRBV25-1 and TRBJ2-1, with D perhaps matching TRBD2 (6 bases). The CDR3 is 19 residues long. Trimming took 4 bases from V and 0 from J, leaving 22 bases between them. Germline V CDR1 and CDR2: MGHDK, SYGVNS.